One sample yielded the 20 T cell receptor beta chains listed below, sequenced in a study of CD8 T cells in Susac syndrome. Random hexamers were used to reverse transcribe 0.5 to 1 ug of RNA. TCRdb used MiXCR to reprocess the immunoSEQ multiplex PCR reads, holding one entry per CDR3 protein. Among roughly 400,000 distinct CDR3 sequences, approximately 85% were seen once, and the ten largest hold about 0.12%. The material sequenced was CD8+ T cells from PBMCs. These receptors all come from a human donor with multiple sclerosis.

This chain joins TRBV11-2 and TRBJ1-2, with unresolved D. The CDR3 has 17 amino acids. V lost 0 bases, J lost 0 bases, and 14 bases lay in between. CDR1 SGHAT and CDR2 FQNNGV come from the germline V gene. This CDR3 reads CASSLDSSGVANYGYTF. The DNA for the CDR3 is TGTGCCAGCAGCTTAGATTCGAGTGGGGTAGCTAACTATGGCTACACCTTC.

The chain carries TRBV27 and TRBJ2-1; 8 bases match TRBD2. Germline CDR1 and CDR2: MNHEY and SMNVEV (reference sequence). J was trimmed by 0 bases and V by 7 bases; bases with no gene match: 5. This CDR3 has 15 amino acids. The CDR3 DNA sequence: TGTGCCAGCACCGTAGCGGGAAGCTCCTACAATGAGCAGTTCTTC. Protein product: CASTVAGSSYNEQFF.

Only one count was recorded for this clonotype. The junction and the germline gene differ at one end; a read error may be behind it. This sequence joins TRBV4-1 and TRBJ1-1; D gene unclear. The CDR3 is 12 residues long. The germline V gene has CDR1 MGHRA and CDR2 YSYEKL. The CDR3 spells CASGHGPSEAFF. The CDR3, as DNA: TGCGCCAGCGGCCACGGACCGTCTGAAGCTTTCTTT.

Written as DNA, the CDR3 is TGTGCCAGCAGCCCGACTAGCGGGAGTATTGAGCAGTTCTTC. Its protein product is CASSPTSGSIEQFF. V is TRBV7-2 and J is TRBJ2-1, with TRBD2 matching 12 bases. V lost 5 bases and J lost 9; bases outside the gene matches: 5. This CDR3 region has 14 residues. The germline CDR1 and CDR2 sequences are SGHTA and FQGNSA.

The gene calls are TRBV18 and TRBJ1-1; TRBD1 matches at 11 bases. Unmatched junction bases numbered 0, after V lost 0 bases and J lost 3 bases. CDR3 length: 15 residues. Germline CDR1 reads KGHSH; CDR2 reads LQKENI. The CDR3 reads CASSPPGQGDTEAFF. Here the CDR3 DNA reads TGTGCCAGCTCACCACCGGGACAGGGGGACACTGAAGCTTTCTTT. Filled out from reference TRBV18 and TRBJ1-1, the complete variable domain reads NAGVMQNPRHLVRRRGQEARLRCSPMKGHSHVYWYRQLPEEGLKFMVYLQKENIIDESGMPKERFSAEFPKEGPSILRIQQVVRGDSAAYFCASSPPGQGDTEAFFGQGTRLTVV.

This clonotype came up a few times. The gene calls are TRBV7-6 and TRBJ1-3; D is perhaps TRBD1 (5 bases). Trimming pared 5 bases from V and 2 bases from J, leaving 16 bases between. The germline V gene has CDR1 SGHVS and CDR2 FNYEAQ. The CDR3 is made up of 16 amino acids. The DNA of the CDR3 is TGTGCCAGCAGCGCAAGAGGGGAGGGGACTGGAAACACCATATATTTT. It translates to CASSARGEGTGNTIYF. Looking up the rest from reference TRBV7-6 and TRBJ1-3 gives the full variable domain: GAGVSQSPRYKVTKRGQDVALRCDPISGHVSLYWYRQALGQGPEFLTYFNYEAQQDKSGLPNDRFSAERPEGSISTLTIQRTEQRDSAMYRCASSARGEGTGNTIYFGEGSWLTVV.

This clonotype was detected once. The chain employs TRBV20-1 and TRBJ2-7, with 8 bases aligning to TRBD1. Germline V gene data show CDR1 as DFQATT and CDR2 as SNEGSKA (reference sequence). The CDR3 extends over 14 amino acids. After removal of 5 bases from V and 7 bases from J, the junction contained 13 bases not matched to a gene. DNA for the CDR3: TGCAGTGCTCGCCCGGACAGGGTCATGTGGGAGCAGTACTTC. This sequence encodes CSARPDRVMWEQYF.

The gene calls are TRBV6-1 and TRBJ1-3, with 10 bases fitting TRBD1. V shed 4 bases and J 3 bases; nucleotides not matched to a gene: 3. This CDR3 spans 15 amino acids. CDR1 MNHNS and CDR2 SASEGT come from the germline V gene. The chain's CDR3 is CASSADRGHGNTIYF. Here the CDR3 DNA reads TGTGCCAGCAGTGCCGACAGGGGGCATGGAAACACCATATATTTT.

The chain uses TRBV5-1 and TRBJ1-1; 12 positions match TRBD1. The V and J ends lost 3 bases and 4 bases, in that order; junction bases with no gene match: 7. CDR3 length equals 16 residues. CDR1 SGHRS and CDR2 YFSETQ come from the germline V gene. CDR3 sequence (DNA): TGCGCCAGCAGCTCCGGGACAGGGGGCATAGGCACTGAAGCTTTCTTT. This codes for CASSSGTGGIGTEAFF.

The genes are TRBV27 and TRBJ1-6; D is uncertain. This CDR3 region has 16 residues. Germline CDR1 is MNHEY and CDR2 is SMNVEV (reference sequence). The V end lost 0 bases, the J end lost 4 bases, and 10 bases lay between the germline ends. CDR3 in DNA: TGTGCCAGCAGTTTATCGGGTCAGATTTATAATTCACCCCTCCACTTT. Protein product: CASSLSGQIYNSPLHF.

This clonotype was found a few times. The chain employs TRBV2 and TRBJ2-7, with 7 bases identical to TRBD1. This CDR3 spans 15 amino acids. Losses at the gene ends were 2 bases for V and 0 bases for J; bases not matched to a gene: 4. Germline CDR1 reads SNHLY; CDR2 reads FYNNEI. The CDR3 DNA sequence: TGTGCCAGCAGTGAAAGGAGGACAGGCTCCTACGAGCAGTACTTC. The encoded protein is CASSERRTGSYEQYF.

V gene TRBV20-1 combines with J gene TRBJ2-1; tentative D call: TRBD1 (5 bases). V was pared by 7 bases and J by 6 bases, with 13 bases between. The germline V gene has CDR1 DFQATT and CDR2 SNEGSKA (reference sequence). CDR3 size: 12 residues. The CDR3, as DNA: TGCAGTGGGGGCTCCGATTTCAATGAGCAGTTCTTC. Its protein is CSGGSDFNEQFF.

The CDR3 DNA reads as TGTGCCACCGGGGCCCCTGAAGCTTTCTTT. It codes for CATGAPEAFF. The chain couples TRBV5-4 to TRBJ1-1; possibly TRBD1 for D (5 bases). V was shortened by 9 bases and J by 6 bases, with 9 bases between the two germline ends. This CDR3 comprises 10 residues. CDR1 is SGHNT and CDR2 is YYREEE in the germline V gene (reference sequence).

V gene TRBV9 combines with J gene TRBJ2-1; D remains unclear. V shed 5 bases and J shed 8 bases, with 17 bases lying between them. From germline, CDR1 is SGDLS and CDR2 YYNGEE. The CDR3 sequence is 14 residues long. CDR3 sequence reads: CASSEESPAHEQFF. CDR3 nucleotides: TGTGCCAGCAGTGAGGAGTCACCGGCACATGAGCAGTTCTTC. Together with reference TRBV9 and TRBJ2-1, the CDR3 gives the full variable domain: DSGVTQTPKHLITATGQRVTLRCSPRSGDLSVYWYQQSLDQGLQFLIQYYNGEERAKGNILERFSAQQFPDLHSELNLSSLELGDSALYFCASSEESPAHEQFFGPGTRLTVL.

The V and J genes are TRBV7-9 and TRBJ2-1; D is uncertain. V was cut by 2 bases and J by 2 bases, with 13 bases left in between. The CDR3 has 16 amino acids. CDR1 SEHNR and CDR2 FQNEAQ come from the germline V gene (reference sequence). CDR3 loop: CASSLSADRPYNEQFF. CDR3 nucleotides: TGTGCCAGCAGCTTATCCGCGGATCGGCCCTACAATGAGCAGTTCTTC.

This clonotype was seen just once. V gene TRBV5-8 combines with J gene TRBJ2-1; D gene unclear. The CDR3 length is 14 residues. The V gene's germline CDR1 is SGHTS and CDR2 YDEGEE. V gave up 1 base and J gave up 3 bases, with 8 bases separating them. The CDR3, as DNA: TGTGCCAGCAGCTTGAGGTCCGACTACAATGAGCAGTTCTTC. Protein sequence: CASSLRSDYNEQFF.

Comments on this clonotype: The junction departs from the called germline gene at one end, perhaps through a read error. J is TRBJ1-4 and V is TRBV5-1; 8 bases map to TRBD1. The CDR3 is 15 amino acids. Germline V gene lookup returns CDR1 SGHRS and CDR2 YFSETQ. The CDR3 sequence: CASSSDRGIDEKPFF. The CDR3, as DNA: TGCGCCAGCAGTTCTGACAGGGGCATCGATGAAAAACCGTTTTTT.

J is TRBJ2-7 and V is TRBV3-1; D is undetermined. Deletions cut 5 bases from V and 5 bases from J, with 10 bases between. The CDR3 contains 12 residues. Germline lookup yields CDR1 LGHDT and CDR2 YNNKEL (reference sequence). The CDR3 DNA sequence: TGTGCCAGCAGCGACGCTACGGACGAGCAGTACTTC. It encodes CASSDATDEQYF.

The chain joins TRBV4-1 to TRBJ2-5, with 7 bases identical to TRBD1. CDR1 is MGHRA, CDR2 YSYEKL, per germline. This CDR3 comprises 16 residues. V trimming: 4 bases; J trimming: 0 bases; junction bases outside the gene matches: 8. The CDR3 is CASSLQDRLYQETQYF. Here the CDR3 DNA reads TGCGCCAGCAGCCTACAGGACAGGTTGTACCAAGAGACCCAGTACTTC.

This clonotype was recorded only once. The V gene is TRBV29-1, the J gene TRBJ2-1, with 9 bases matching TRBD2. Germline-derived CDR1 and CDR2 are SQVTM and ANQGSEA. V dropped 1 base and J dropped 9; count of bases not matched to a gene: 7. This CDR3 has 14 amino acids. The CDR3 DNA reads TGCAGCGTTGAAGTGGGCGGGGGGGCTCTTGAGCAGTTCTTC. This encodes CSVEVGGGALEQFF.